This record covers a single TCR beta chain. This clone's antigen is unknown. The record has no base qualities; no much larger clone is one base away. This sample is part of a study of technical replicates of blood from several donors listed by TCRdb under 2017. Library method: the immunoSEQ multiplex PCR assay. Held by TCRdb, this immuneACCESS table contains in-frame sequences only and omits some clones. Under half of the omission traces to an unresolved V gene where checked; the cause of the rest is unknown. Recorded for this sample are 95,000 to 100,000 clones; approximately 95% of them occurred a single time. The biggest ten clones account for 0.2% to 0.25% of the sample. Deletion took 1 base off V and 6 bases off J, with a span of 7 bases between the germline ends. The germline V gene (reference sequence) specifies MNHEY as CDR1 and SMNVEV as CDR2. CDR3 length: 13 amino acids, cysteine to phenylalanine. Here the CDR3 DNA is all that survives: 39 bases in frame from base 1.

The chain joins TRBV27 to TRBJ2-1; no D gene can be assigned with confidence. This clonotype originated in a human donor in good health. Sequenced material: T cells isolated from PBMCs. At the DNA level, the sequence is TGTGCCAGCAGTTTATGGCCTAGCAATGAGCAGTTCTTC. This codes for CASSLWPSNEQFF.